This T cell receptor (beta chain) is drawn from a study of blood T cell repertoires in COVID-19. Clones were read by immunoSEQ multiplex PCR, and TCRdb kept only the in-frame ones, dropping some. In the table there are about 190,000 clones, roughly 80% of which are singletons. The length of the CDR3 is 15 residues. V was pared by 2 bases and J by 5 bases, with 10 bases between. Germline V gene data show CDR1 as SGHDN and CDR2 as FVKESK. Sequenced sample: peripheral blood. The clonotype originates from a man between 50 and 59 years old who had recovered from COVID-19. The gene calls are TRBV14 and TRBJ1-6, with D unclear. The CDR3 region has the DNA TGTGCCAGCAGCCAACAGGCCTCGAATAATTCACCCCTCCACTTT. This encodes CASSQQASNNSPLHF.